This T cell receptor beta chain is drawn from a study of T cells in Graves' hyperthyroidism and ophthalmopathy. Findings and limits, study-wide: Separation of ophthalmopathy from stable hyperthyroidism was achieved by a 13 V-J model.

No progression to ophthalmopathy during 18 months of follow-up defined stable disease. RNA transcripts yielded amplified TCR beta CDR3 regions. A set of HTBI primers served as the primers for a first-round RT-PCR of the TCR CDR3. TCRdb analysed the multiplex PCR reads with MiXCR anew, one entry per CDR3 protein. The sample lists approximately 630,000 distinct CDR3 sequences, 15% to 20% occurring once. Comment on this clonotype: Its target is unknown.

Sequencing input: blood. The receptor's source is a woman aged 30 to 39 with Graves' hyperthyroidism.

CDR3 sequence: CASTRKGGNQPQHF. DNA for the CDR3: TGTGCCAGCACCAGAAAGGGGGGGAATCAGCCCCAGCATTTT. The gene calls are TRBV7-2 and TRBJ1-5; tentative D call: TRBD1 (6 bases). V shed 7 bases and J shed 4 bases, with 14 bases lying between them. This CDR3 is 14 amino acids long. Germline CDR1 reads SGHTA; CDR2 reads FQGNSA.